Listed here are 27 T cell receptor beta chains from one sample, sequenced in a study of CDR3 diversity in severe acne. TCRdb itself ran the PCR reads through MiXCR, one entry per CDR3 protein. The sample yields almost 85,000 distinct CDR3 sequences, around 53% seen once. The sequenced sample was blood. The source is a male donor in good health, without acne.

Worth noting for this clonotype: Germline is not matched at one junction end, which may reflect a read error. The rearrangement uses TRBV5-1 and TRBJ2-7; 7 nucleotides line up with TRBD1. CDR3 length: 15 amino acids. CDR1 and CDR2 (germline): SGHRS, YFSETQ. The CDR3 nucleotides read TGCGCCAGCAGCTTGGCACCGACAGGGTGGCACGAGCAGCACTTC. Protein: CASSLAPTGWHEQHF.

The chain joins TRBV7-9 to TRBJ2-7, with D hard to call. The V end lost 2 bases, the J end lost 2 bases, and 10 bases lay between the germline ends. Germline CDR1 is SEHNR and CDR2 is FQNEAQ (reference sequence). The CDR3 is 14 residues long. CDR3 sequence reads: CASSLKAQAYEQYF. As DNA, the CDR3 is TGTGCCAGCAGCTTAAAAGCACAAGCCTACGAGCAGTACTTC.

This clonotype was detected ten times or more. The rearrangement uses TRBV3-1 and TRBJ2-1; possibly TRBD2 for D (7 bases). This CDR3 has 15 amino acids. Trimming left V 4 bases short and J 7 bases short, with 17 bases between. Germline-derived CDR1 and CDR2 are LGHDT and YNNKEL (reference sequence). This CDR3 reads CASSPQRGDRNEQFF. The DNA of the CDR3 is TGTGCCAGCAGCCCCCAGCGGGGTGACAGGAATGAGCAGTTCTTC.

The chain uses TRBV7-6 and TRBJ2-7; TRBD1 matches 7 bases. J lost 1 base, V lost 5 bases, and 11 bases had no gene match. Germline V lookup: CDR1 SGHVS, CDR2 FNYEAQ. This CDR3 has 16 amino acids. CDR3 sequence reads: CASSEGQPLDSYEQYF. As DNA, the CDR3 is TGTGCCAGCAGCGAGGGACAGCCACTAGATTCCTACGAGCAGTACTTC.

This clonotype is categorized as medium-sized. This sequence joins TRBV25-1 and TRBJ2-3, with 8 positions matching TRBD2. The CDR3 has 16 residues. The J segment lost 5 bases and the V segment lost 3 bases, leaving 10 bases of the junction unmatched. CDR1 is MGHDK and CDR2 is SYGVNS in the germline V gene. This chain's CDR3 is CASSEPRGAGGDTQYF. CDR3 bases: TGTGCCAGCAGTGAGCCGAGGGGGGCGGGAGGAGATACGCAGTATTTT.

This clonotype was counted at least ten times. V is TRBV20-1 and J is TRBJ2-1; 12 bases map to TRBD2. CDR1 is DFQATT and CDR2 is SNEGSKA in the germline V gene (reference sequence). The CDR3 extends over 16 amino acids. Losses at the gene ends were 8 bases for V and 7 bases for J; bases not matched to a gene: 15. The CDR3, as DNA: TGCAGTACCATCGGGGAGACTAGCGGGGGAGTTAATGAGCAGTTCTTC. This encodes CSTIGETSGGVNEQFF.

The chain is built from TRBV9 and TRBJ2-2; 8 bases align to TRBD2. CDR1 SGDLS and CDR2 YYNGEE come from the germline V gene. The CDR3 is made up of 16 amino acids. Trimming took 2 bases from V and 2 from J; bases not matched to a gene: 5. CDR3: CASSVLSGVNTGELFF. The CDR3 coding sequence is TGTGCCAGCAGCGTCCTTAGCGGGGTAAACACCGGGGAGCTGTTTTTT.

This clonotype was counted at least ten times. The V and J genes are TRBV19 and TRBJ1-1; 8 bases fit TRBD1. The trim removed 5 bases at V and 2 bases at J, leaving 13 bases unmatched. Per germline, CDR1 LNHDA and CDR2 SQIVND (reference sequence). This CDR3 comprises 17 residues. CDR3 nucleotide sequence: TGTGCCAGTAGTCCCTGGGCTACAGGGGGACCCAACACTGAAGCTTTCTTT. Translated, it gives CASSPWATGGPNTEAFF.

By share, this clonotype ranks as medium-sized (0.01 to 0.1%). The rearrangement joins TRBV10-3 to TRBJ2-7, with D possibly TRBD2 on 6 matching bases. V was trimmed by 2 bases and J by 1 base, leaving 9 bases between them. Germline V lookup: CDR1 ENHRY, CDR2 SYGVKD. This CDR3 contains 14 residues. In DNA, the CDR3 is TGTGCCATCAGTGAGACGGGAGTTTCCTACGAGCAGTACTTC. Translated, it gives CAISETGVSYEQYF.

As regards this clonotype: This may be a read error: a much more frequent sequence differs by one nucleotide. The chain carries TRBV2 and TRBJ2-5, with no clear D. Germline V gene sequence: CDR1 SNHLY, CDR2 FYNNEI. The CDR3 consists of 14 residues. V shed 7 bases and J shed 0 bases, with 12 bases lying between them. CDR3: CASKEVSNQETQYF. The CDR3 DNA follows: TGTGCCAGCAAAGAGGTCTCTAACCAAGAGACCCAGTACTTC. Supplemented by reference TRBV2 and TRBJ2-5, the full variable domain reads EPEVTQTPSHQVTQMGQEVILRCVPISNHLYFYWYRQILGQKVEFLVSFYNNEISEKSEIFDDQFSVERPDGSNFTLKIRSTKLEDSAMYFCASKEVSNQETQYFGPGTRLLVL.

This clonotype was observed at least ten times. CDR3 sequence reads: CASSLARQVSGNTIYF. As DNA, the CDR3 is TGTGCCAGCAGCTTAGCGCGACAGGTCTCTGGAAACACCATATATTTT. The chain couples TRBV7-6 to TRBJ1-3, with D tentatively TRBD1 (6 bases). V gave up 0 bases and J gave up 0 bases, with 9 bases separating them. The CDR3 sequence is 16 residues long. Germline CDR1 and CDR2: SGHVS and FNYEAQ.

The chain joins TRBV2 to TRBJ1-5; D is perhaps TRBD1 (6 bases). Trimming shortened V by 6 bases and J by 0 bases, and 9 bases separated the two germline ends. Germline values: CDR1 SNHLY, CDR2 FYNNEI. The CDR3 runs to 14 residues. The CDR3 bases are TGTGCCAGCAGGCGGACAGATAGCAATCAGCCCCAGCATTTT. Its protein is CASRRTDSNQPQHF.

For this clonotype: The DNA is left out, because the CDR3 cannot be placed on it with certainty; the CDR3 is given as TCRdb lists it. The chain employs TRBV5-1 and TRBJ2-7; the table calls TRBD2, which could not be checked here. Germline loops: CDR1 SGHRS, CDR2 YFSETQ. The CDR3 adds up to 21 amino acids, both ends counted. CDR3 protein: CASSFYICSARVGSAFYEQYF.

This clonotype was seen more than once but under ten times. The CDR3 spells CSASGLAGHYEQYF. CDR3 in DNA: TGCAGTGCTAGCGGACTAGCGGGACACTACGAGCAGTACTTC. The chain employs TRBV20-1 and TRBJ2-7; 12 nucleotides align to TRBD2. With V trimmed by 3 bases and J by 3 bases, 3 bases remained unmatched. This CDR3 region has 14 residues. Germline-derived CDR1 and CDR2 are DFQATT and SNEGSKA (reference sequence).

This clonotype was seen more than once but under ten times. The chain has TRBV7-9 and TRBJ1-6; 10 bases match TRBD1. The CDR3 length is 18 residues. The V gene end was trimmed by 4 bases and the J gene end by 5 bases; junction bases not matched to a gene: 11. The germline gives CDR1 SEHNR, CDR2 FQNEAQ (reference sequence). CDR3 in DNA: TGTGCCAGCAGCTGGGACCGGGACAGGGGACAGAATAATTCACCCCTCCACTTT. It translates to CASSWDRDRGQNNSPLHF.

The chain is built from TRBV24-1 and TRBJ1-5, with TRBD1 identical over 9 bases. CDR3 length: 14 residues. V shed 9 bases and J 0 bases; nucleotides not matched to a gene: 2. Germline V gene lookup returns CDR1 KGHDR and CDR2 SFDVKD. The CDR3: CATGTGISNQPQHF. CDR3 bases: TGTGCCACCGGGACAGGGATTAGCAATCAGCCCCAGCATTTT.

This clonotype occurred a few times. CDR3 residues: CSAKQERLRHYGYTF. For the CDR3, the DNA is TGCAGTGCTAAGCAGGAACGTCTCCGGCACTATGGCTACACCTTC. V usage is TRBV20-1 and J usage is TRBJ1-2; D unclear. Looked up from germline, CDR1 is DFQATT and CDR2 is SNEGSKA (reference sequence). Trimming shortened V by 4 bases and J by 3 bases, and 18 bases separated the two germline ends. The CDR3 runs 15 residues.

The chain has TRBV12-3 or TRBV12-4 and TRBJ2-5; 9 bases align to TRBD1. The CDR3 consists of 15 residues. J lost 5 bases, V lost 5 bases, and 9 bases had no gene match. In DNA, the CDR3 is TGTGCCAGCAGTCGGAGGACAGGGGAAATTGAGACCCAGTACTTC. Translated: CASSRRTGEIETQYF.

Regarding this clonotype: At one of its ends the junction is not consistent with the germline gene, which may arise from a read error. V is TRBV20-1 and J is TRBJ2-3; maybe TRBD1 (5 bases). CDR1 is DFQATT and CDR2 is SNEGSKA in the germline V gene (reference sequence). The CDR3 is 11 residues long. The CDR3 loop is CSARETDTQYF. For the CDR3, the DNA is TGCAGTGCTAGAGAGACAGATACACAGTATTTT.

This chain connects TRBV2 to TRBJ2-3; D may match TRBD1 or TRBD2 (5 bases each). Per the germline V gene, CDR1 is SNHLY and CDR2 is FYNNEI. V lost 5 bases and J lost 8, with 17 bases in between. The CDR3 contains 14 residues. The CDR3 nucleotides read TGTGCCAGCAGTCCCCCGGTGAGGGGAGCTACGCAGTATTTT. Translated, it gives CASSPPVRGATQYF.

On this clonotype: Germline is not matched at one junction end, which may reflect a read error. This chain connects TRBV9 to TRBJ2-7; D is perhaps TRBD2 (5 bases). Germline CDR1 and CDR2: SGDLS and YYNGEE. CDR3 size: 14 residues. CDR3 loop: CASSERAEGYDQHF. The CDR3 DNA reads TGTGCCAGCAGTGAAAGAGCAGAGGGTTACGACCAGCACTTC.

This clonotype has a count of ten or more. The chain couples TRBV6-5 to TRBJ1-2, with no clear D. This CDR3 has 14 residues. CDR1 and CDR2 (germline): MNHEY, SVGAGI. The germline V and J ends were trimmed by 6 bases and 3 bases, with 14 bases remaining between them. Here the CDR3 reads CASRIGTEYYGYTF. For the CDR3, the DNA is TGTGCCAGCAGAATTGGTACAGAATACTATGGCTACACCTTC.

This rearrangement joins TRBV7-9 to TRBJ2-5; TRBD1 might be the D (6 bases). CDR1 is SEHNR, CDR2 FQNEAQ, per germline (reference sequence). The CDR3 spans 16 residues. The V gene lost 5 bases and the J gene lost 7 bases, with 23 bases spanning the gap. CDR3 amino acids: CASSQIDRTPLGTQYF. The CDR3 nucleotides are TGTGCCAGCAGCCAAATTGACAGGACCCCATTGGGGACCCAGTACTTC.

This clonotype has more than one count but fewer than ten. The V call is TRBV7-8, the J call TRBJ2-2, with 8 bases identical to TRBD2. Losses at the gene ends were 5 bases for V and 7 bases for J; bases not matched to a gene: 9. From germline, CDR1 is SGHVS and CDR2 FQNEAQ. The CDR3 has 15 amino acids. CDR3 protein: CASSRTSGTGGELFF. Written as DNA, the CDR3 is TGTGCCAGCAGCCGTACTAGCGGAACGGGCGGGGAGCTGTTTTTT.

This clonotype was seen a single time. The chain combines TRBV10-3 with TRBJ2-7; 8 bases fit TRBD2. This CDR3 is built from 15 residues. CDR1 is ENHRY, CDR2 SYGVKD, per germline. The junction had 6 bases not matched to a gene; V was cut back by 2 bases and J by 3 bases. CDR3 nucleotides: TGTGCCATCAGTGAGATTACGGGGGGGGACTACGAGCAGTACTTC. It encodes CAISEITGGDYEQYF.

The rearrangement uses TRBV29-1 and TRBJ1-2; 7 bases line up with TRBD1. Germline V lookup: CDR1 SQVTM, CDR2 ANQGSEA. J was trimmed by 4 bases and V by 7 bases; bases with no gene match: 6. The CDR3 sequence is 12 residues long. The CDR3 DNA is TGCAGCGGTAAAAGACAGGGCTATGGCTACACCTTC. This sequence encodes CSGKRQGYGYTF.

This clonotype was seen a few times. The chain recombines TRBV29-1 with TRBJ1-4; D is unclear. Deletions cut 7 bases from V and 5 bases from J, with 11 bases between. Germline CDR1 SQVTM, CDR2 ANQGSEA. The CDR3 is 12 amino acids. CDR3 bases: TGCAGCGCCCTCATAGGGAATGAAAAACTGTTTTTT. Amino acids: CSALIGNEKLFF.